This T cell receptor beta chain appears in the sequencing data of a study of vaccination effects on CD4 cells after COVID-19. Across the study: The vaccine given was either BNT162b2 or mRNA-1273, in two doses.

The length of the CDR3 is 14 residues. V was cut by 5 bases and J by 2 bases, with 12 bases left in between. Germline V gives CDR1 KGHSH, CDR2 LQKENI. Findings and limits, study-wide: Convalescent patients numbered few in the study; early post-infection timepoints were missing entirely.

This clone was detected once. The antigen is not known. Antigen-specific CD4+ T cells were expanded with viral peptide pools in the ViraFEST assay before sequencing. Isolation of CD4+ T cells took place after 10 days of culture. The healthy vaccine recipients, who had no prior SARS-CoV-2 infection, showed negative nucleocapsid antibodies. Cultures used more than 1.5 million PBMC per well, approximately 9.7 IU/ml IL-2 and approximately 10 ug/ml peptides. Researchers swapped half the medium for IL-2 medium on both days 3 and 7. Using immunoSEQ multiplex PCR, the repertoire was profiled, and TCRdb retains in-frame clones only, with some absent. The sample has tens of thousands of clones, around 67% seen once.

The chain has TRBV18 and TRBJ1-1, with D possibly matching TRBD1 (5 bases). Sample: CD4+ T cells from PBMCs cultured with HCoV-OC43 spike peptides, taken before COVID-19 vaccination. Subset reported: HCoV-OC43 spike overlapping peptide pool stimulation. This clonotype was sampled from a human donor who received a COVID-19 vaccine. The CDR3 nucleotides read TGTGCCAGCTCAGCAAGGGGCATTAACACTGAAGCTTTCTTT. Its protein is CASSARGINTEAFF.